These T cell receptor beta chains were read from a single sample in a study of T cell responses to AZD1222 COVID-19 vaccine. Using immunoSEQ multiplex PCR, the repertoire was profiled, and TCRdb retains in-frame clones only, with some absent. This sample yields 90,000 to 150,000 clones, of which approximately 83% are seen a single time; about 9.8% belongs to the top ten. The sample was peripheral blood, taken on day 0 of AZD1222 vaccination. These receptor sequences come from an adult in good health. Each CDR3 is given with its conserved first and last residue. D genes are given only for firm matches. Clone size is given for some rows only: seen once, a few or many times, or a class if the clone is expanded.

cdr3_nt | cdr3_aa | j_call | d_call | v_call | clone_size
TGTGCCAGCTCACCGGGACAGGGAAGTGAAAAACTGTTTTTT | CASSPGQGSEKLFF | TRBJ1-4 | TRBD1 | TRBV18 | -
TGTGCCAGCAACCCCACTCTAGGTGAGCAGTTCTTC | CASNPTLGEQFF | TRBJ2-1 | - | TRBV12-3/TRBV12-4 | -
TGTGCCTGGAGCGGGACAGCCCAAGAGACCCAGTACTTC | CAWSGTAQETQYF | TRBJ2-5 | TRBD1 | TRBV30 | -
TGTGCCAGCAGCCTAGTTGAGGGAGGCACAGATACGCAGTATTTT | CASSLVEGGTDTQYF | TRBJ2-3 | - | TRBV9 | -
TGTGCCAGCAGTTCCCCGGGGGGCCTCCGTGAAAAACTGTTTTTT | CASSSPGGLREKLFF | TRBJ1-4 | - | TRBV6-5 | -
TGTGCCAGCAGTTTATCAGGGTGGACTGAAGCTTTCTTT | CASSLSGWTEAFF | TRBJ1-1 | - | TRBV28 | once
TGTGCCAGCAGTGAAGTATCACAGGGGAGACGCTACTTC | CASSEVSQGRRYF | TRBJ2-7 | TRBD1 | TRBV2 | -
TGTGCCAGCAGGACCGGACCTTTTAGAGATGAAAAACTGTTTTTT | CASRTGPFRDEKLFF | TRBJ1-4 | - | TRBV2 | -
TGTGCCAGCAGCTTGGGTGGAGATACGCAGTATTTT | CASSLGGDTQYF | TRBJ2-3 | - | TRBV5-4 | -
TGTGCCAGCAGTTACCGGGCTGAGGAGCAGTACTTC | CASSYRAEEQYF | TRBJ2-7 | - | TRBV6-2/TRBV6-3 | -
TGTGCCAGCACGAAGGGAGGGTTCTCCTACGAGCAGTACTTC | CASTKGGFSYEQYF | TRBJ2-7 | TRBD2 | TRBV11-1 | -
TGTGCCAGCAGGGTGACTGGGGCCAACGTCCTGACTTTC | CASRVTGANVLTF | TRBJ2-6 | - | TRBV12-3/TRBV12-4 | few
TGTGCCAGCAGCTTGAAGGGCAGCTCTGGAAACACCATATATTTT | CASSLKGSSGNTIYF | TRBJ1-3 | - | TRBV5-5 | -
TGTGCCAGCAGCTTAGGTACTAGGCTAAACACAGATACGCAGTATTTT | CASSLGTRLNTDTQYF | TRBJ2-3 | - | TRBV7-8 | -
TGTGCCAGCAGCGTCACGGGACTAGCGGGACCCCTCGGAAGTGACACCGGGGAGCTGTTTTTT | CASSVTGLAGPLGSDTGELFF | TRBJ2-2 | TRBD2 | TRBV9 | -
TGTGCCAGCAGCCCCGGGCCTGGTTATAATGAGCAGTTCTTC | CASSPGPGYNEQFF | TRBJ2-1 | - | TRBV7-2 | -
TGTGCCAGCAGTTACGGACAGGGCTTCTCGAACACTGAAGCTTTCTTT | CASSYGQGFSNTEAFF | TRBJ1-1 | TRBD1 | TRBV6-5 | -
TGTGCCAGCAGCTTAGAAAGCGGGAGAGGGAAAGAGACCCAGTACTTC | CASSLESGRGKETQYF | TRBJ2-5 | TRBD2 | TRBV11-3 | few
TGTGCCAGCTCACCGGTGGATCCGAACACTGAAGCTTTCTTT | CASSPVDPNTEAFF | TRBJ1-1 | - | TRBV18 | -
TGTGCCAGTAGTATTTCGGGAGGCCCCAGCTACGAGCAGTACTTC | CASSISGGPSYEQYF | TRBJ2-7 | TRBD2 | TRBV19 | once
TGTGCCAGCAGCTTAACGGGACACAACCAAGAGACCCAGTACTTC | CASSLTGHNQETQYF | TRBJ2-5 | - | TRBV7-3 | few
TGTGCCAGCAGCCAAGACTGGACTAGCGGGGTCACAGATACGCAGTATTTT | CASSQDWTSGVTDTQYF | TRBJ2-3 | TRBD2 | TRBV3-1/TRBV3-2 | once
TGTGCCAGCCGACGGGCCTCTGGAAACACCATATATTTT | CASRRASGNTIYF | TRBJ1-3 | - | TRBV6-5 | -
TGTGCCAGTAGTATACGGGGATATGGAAACACCATATATTTT | CASSIRGYGNTIYF | TRBJ1-3 | - | TRBV19 | -
TGTGCCAGCAGCCCCGGTTCACCCCTCCACTTT | CASSPGSPLHF | TRBJ1-6 | - | TRBV7-2 | -
TGTGCCAGCAGTGCTAGCGGGAGTGGGTACAATGAGCAGTTCTTC | CASSASGSGYNEQFF | TRBJ2-1 | TRBD2 | TRBV7-8 | -
TGCGCCAGCAGCTTGGTCATCCAAGAGACCCAGTACTTC | CASSLVIQETQYF | TRBJ2-5 | - | TRBV5-1 | -
TGTGCCAGCAGCCTAACTAGGCTGGACAATGAGCAGTTCTTC | CASSLTRLDNEQFF | TRBJ2-1 | - | TRBV7-3 | -
TGTGCCAGCAGCTTGGCGGATCAGCCCCAGCATTTT | CASSLADQPQHF | TRBJ1-5 | - | TRBV5-6 | -
TGTGCCAGCAGCGGTACAGGGGCTGGGGCCACTGAAGCTTTCTTT | CASSGTGAGATEAFF | TRBJ1-1 | TRBD1 | TRBV7-9 | -
TGCGCCAGCAGCCAAGATTCCGGGACAGCCGTCTACGAGCAGTACTTC | CASSQDSGTAVYEQYF | TRBJ2-7 | TRBD1 | TRBV4-1 | -
TGTGCCTGGAGTGAACCAGATGGTCCCCTCCACTTT | CAWSEPDGPLHF | TRBJ1-6 | - | TRBV30 | -
TGTGCCAGCTCATCTGGGACAGGGGGAGGTGGCTACACCTTC | CASSSGTGGGGYTF | TRBJ1-2 | TRBD1 | TRBV18 | -
TGTGCCAGCAGGGGAGTAATCGGTTCACCCCTCCACTTT | CASRGVIGSPLHF | TRBJ1-6 | - | TRBV12-3/TRBV12-4 | -
TGTGCCAGCAGCCTACAGGGGGTTGGAAACACCATATATTTT | CASSLQGVGNTIYF | TRBJ1-3 | TRBD1 | TRBV5-4 | -
TGCGCCAGCAGTTTTTTACCCCCGGGACAGGGCGGTGAAAAACTGTTTTTT | CASSFLPPGQGGEKLFF | TRBJ1-4 | TRBD1 | TRBV10-2 | few
TGTGCCACCACCGTAACATCGGTGTATAGCAATCAGCCCCAGCATTTT | CATTVTSVYSNQPQHF | TRBJ1-5 | - | TRBV28 | -
TGTGCCAGCAGCTTAGGGGCGCCGACAGGGGGCAATTCACCCCTCCACTTT | CASSLGAPTGGNSPLHF | TRBJ1-6 | TRBD1 | TRBV7-9 | once
TGTGCCAGCAGTTTCGGCGGGAGTCTGGAGACCCAGTACTTC | CASSFGGSLETQYF | TRBJ2-5 | TRBD2 | TRBV27 | once
TGTGCCAGCAGTGAACTTATACAGGGGGGATCACCCCTCCACTTT | CASSELIQGGSPLHF | TRBJ1-6 | TRBD1 | TRBV6-1 | -
TGTGCCAGCAGCTCCTCCGGGACCGGGAACTATGGCTACACCTTC | CASSSSGTGNYGYTF | TRBJ1-2 | - | TRBV7-9 | -
TGTGCCAGCAGCTTGGAGCTCACCTCCACTGAAGCTTTCTTT | CASSLELTSTEAFF | TRBJ1-1 | - | TRBV5-4 | -
TGTGCCAGCAGCGTAGATCCAGGGGGAGAAGGTTCACCCCTCCACTTT | CASSVDPGGEGSPLHF | TRBJ1-6 | TRBD1 | TRBV9 | -
TGTGCCACCGTCCTAGCCAGAGACACTGAAGCTTTCTTT | CATVLARDTEAFF | TRBJ1-1 | - | TRBV10-3 | once
TGTGCCAGGAGATCCTGTGGGGGAGAAACAGATACGCAGTATTTT | CARRSCGGETDTQYF | TRBJ2-3 | - | TRBV19 | -
TGTGCCAGCAGCGTAACAGGTGCCAGGTCCGGGGAGCTGTTTTTT | CASSVTGARSGELFF | TRBJ2-2 | - | TRBV9 | -
TGTGCCAGCAGCTTAGGACATTCGAACACTGAAGCTTTCTTT | CASSLGHSNTEAFF | TRBJ1-1 | - | TRBV7-8 | once
TGTGCCAGCAGCGTAGGGCCCGGCGGGGGCAATGAGCAGTTCTTC | CASSVGPGGGNEQFF | TRBJ2-1 | TRBD2 | TRBV9 | -
TGTGCCAGCAGTGTGACACCGAACTATGGCTACACCTTC | CASSVTPNYGYTF | TRBJ1-2 | - | TRBV27 | -
TGCGCCAGCAGACTCGGGAGGGCCTTAGCCGGGGAGCTGTTTTTT | CASRLGRALAGELFF | TRBJ2-2 | TRBD2 | TRBV5-1 | -
TGTGCCAGCAGCCAAACGACCTTCGACTACAATGAGCAGTTCTTC | CASSQTTFDYNEQFF | TRBJ2-1 | - | TRBV9 | -
TGTGCCAGCAGCGGAGGGGGGGACACCATATATTTT | CASSGGGDTIYF | TRBJ1-3 | - | TRBV9 | -
TGTGCCAGCAGTTTCTCTGTTACTAGAGGAGCCTACGAGCAGTACTTC | CASSFSVTRGAYEQYF | TRBJ2-7 | - | TRBV27 | -